This TCR beta chain originates from a study of blood T cell repertoires in COVID-19. About the research overall: PBMCs, B-cell-depleted T cells, or T cells provided the cDNA or gDNA that made up the material.

The CDR3 contains 18 residues. Trimming removed 5 bases from V and 8 bases from J; junction bases left unmatched: 16. Germline V lookup: CDR1 LGHNT, CDR2 FRNRAP. Per the original data handling: Scientists estimated how many nucleated cells there were by amplifying reference gene primers. The data were produced by immunoSEQ multiplex PCR, yet TCRdb's version contains in-frame clones alone and is incomplete. V, J and clone size are taken as reported in that table, and D and trimming were inferred from the DNA itself. Found here are 180,000 or so clones, over 80% of them singletons; the top ten hold 6% to 7%.

The sequencing input was peripheral blood. This TCR was sampled from a woman between 40 and 50 years old with COVID-19, enrolled during active disease. V gene TRBV12-5 combines with J gene TRBJ1-4; 11 nucleotides match TRBD1. The CDR3 DNA follows: TGTGCTAGTGGTACCTTGCCGGGACAGGGGGAAGGAAAAGAAAAACTGTTTTTT. This encodes CASGTLPGQGEGKEKLFF.